The T cell receptor beta chain described here comes from a study of blood T cell repertoires in COVID-19. Study background: Both acute and convalescent COVID-19 samples were obtained from the United States, Italy and Spain.

The V end lost 5 bases, the J end lost 4 bases, and 17 bases lay between the germline ends. CDR1 is SGHDN and CDR2 is FVKESK in the germline V gene. This CDR3 is 15 amino acids long. Measured with immunoSEQ multiplex PCR; TCRdb has only the in-frame clones, and not every one. Seen here are 35,000 to 45,000 clones, around 85% observed once, and the top ten hold approximately 20%. This sequence was found in a man in his 70s with acute or convalescent COVID-19. The chain couples TRBV14 to TRBJ2-5, with D perhaps matching TRBD2 (6 bases). Sequences were obtained from peripheral blood. The CDR3 region is CASSLNRGKGETQYF. DNA of the CDR3: TGTGCCAGCAGCTTGAACCGGGGGAAAGGAGAGACCCAGTACTTC.